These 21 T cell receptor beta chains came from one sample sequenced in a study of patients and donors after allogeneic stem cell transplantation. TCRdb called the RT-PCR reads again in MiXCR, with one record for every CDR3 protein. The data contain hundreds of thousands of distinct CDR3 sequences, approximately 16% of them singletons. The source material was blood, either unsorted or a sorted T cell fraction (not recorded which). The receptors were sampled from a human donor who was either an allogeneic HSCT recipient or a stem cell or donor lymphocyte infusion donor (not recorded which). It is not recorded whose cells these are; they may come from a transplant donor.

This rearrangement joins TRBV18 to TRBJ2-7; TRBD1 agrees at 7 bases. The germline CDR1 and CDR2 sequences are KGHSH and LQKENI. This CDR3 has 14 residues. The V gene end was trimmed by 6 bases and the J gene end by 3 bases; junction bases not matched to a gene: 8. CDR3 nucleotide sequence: TGTGCCAGCTCTTCGACAGGGATTCGCTACGAGCAGTACTTC. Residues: CASSSTGIRYEQYF.

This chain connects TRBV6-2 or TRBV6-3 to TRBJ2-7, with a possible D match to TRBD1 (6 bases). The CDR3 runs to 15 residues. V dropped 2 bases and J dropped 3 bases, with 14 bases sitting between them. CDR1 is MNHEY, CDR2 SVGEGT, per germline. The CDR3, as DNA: TGTGCCAGCAGTTACGCCCCAGGGGCCAACTACGAGCAGTACTTC. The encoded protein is CASSYAPGANYEQYF.

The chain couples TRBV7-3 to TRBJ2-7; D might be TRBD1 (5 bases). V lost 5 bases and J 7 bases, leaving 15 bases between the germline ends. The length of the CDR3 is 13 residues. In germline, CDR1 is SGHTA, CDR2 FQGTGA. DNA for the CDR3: TGTGCCAGCAGCCAACGGGTCCCAGGGGAGCAGTACTTC. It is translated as CASSQRVPGEQYF.

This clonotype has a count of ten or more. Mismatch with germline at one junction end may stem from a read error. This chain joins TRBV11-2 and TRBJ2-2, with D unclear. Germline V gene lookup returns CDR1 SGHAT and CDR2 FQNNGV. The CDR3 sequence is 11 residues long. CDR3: CASRLAGELFF. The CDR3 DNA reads TGTGCCAGCCGCTTAGCCGGGGAGCTGTTTTTT.

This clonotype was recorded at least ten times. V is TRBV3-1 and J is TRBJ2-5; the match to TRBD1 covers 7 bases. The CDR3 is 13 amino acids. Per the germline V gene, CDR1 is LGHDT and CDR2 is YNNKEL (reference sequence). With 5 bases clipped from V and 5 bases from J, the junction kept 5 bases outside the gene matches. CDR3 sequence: CASSYRGLETQYF. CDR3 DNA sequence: TGTGCCAGCAGCTACAGGGGTCTGGAGACCCAGTACTTC.

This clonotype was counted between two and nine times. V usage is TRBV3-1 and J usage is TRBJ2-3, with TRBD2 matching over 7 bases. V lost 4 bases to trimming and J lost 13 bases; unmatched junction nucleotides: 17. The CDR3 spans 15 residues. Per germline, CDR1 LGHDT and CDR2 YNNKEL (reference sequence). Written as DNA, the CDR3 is TGTGCCAGCAGCCGCCCGTCGGCGGGAGAAAGGTGCGAGTATTTT. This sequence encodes CASSRPSAGERCEYF.

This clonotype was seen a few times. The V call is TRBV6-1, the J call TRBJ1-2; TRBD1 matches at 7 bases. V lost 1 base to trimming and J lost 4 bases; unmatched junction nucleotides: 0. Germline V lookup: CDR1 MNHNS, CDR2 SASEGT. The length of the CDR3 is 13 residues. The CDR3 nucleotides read TGTGCCAGCAGTGAAGGGGACAGCTATGGCTACACCTTC. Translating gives CASSEGDSYGYTF.

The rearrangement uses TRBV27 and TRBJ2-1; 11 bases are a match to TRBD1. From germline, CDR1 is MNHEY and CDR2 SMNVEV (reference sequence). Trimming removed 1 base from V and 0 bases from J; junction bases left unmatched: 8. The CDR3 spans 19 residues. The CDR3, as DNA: TGTGCCAGCAGTTTATTAGGGACAGGGGGTGCTAGCTCCTACAATGAGCAGTTCTTC. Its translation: CASSLLGTGGASSYNEQFF.

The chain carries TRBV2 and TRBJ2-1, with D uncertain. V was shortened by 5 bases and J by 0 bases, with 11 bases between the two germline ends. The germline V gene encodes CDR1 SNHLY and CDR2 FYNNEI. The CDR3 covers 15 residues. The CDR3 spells CASSHSLSSYNEQFF. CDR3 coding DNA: TGTGCCAGCAGTCACAGTCTAAGCTCCTACAATGAGCAGTTCTTC.

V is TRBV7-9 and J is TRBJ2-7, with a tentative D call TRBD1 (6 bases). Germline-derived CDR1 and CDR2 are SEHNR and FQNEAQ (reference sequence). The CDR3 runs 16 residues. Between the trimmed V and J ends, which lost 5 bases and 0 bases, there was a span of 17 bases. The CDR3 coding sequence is TGTGCCAGCAGCGATAGTGGGGGCGCTTCCTCCTACGAGCAGTACTTC. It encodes CASSDSGGASSYEQYF.

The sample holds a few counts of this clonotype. The CDR3 coding sequence is TGCGCCAGCAGCCTATCCCCAAATCAGCCCCAGCATTTT. Its protein product is CASSLSPNQPQHF. The V and J genes are TRBV5-1 and TRBJ1-5, with no clear D. V shed 4 bases and J shed 4 bases, with 9 bases lying between them. There are 13 residues in the CDR3. Germline V gives CDR1 SGHRS, CDR2 YFSETQ.

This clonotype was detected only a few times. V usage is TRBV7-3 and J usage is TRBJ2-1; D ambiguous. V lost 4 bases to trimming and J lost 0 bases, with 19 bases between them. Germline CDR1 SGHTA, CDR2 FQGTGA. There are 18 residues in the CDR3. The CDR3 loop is CASSSNPRTVASYNEQFF. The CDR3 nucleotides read TGTGCCAGCAGCTCCAACCCCCGGACGGTGGCCTCCTACAATGAGCAGTTCTTC. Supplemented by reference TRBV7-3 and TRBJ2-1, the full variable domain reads GAGVSQTPSNKVTEKGKYVELRCDPISGHTALYWYRQSLGQGPEFLIYFQGTGAADDSGLPNDRFFAVRPEGSVSTLKIQRTERGDSAVYLCASSSNPRTVASYNEQFFGPGTRLTVL.

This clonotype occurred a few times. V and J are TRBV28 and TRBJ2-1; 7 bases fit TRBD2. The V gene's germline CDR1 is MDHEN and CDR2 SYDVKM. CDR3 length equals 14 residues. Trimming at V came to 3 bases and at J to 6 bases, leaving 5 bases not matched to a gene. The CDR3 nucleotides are TGTGCCAGCAGTTTCGGAGCGGGAATCAATGAGCAGTTCTTC. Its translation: CASSFGAGINEQFF.

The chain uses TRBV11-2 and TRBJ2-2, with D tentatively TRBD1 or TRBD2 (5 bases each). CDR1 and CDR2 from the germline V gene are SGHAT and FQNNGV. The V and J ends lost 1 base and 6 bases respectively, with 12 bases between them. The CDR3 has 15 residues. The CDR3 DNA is TGTGCCAGCAGCTTAGTCCGGGGCCCTCCCGGGGAGCTGTTTTTT. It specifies CASSLVRGPPGELFF.

The CDR3 region is CASSLIGGETQYF. The DNA for the CDR3 is TGTGCCAGCAGCTTGATCGGTGGCGAGACCCAGTACTTC. V usage is TRBV5-6 and J usage is TRBJ2-5; D ambiguous. Germline V gene lookup returns CDR1 SGHDT and CDR2 YYEEEE. The CDR3 runs to 13 residues. V was cut by 1 base and J by 5 bases, with 9 bases left in between.

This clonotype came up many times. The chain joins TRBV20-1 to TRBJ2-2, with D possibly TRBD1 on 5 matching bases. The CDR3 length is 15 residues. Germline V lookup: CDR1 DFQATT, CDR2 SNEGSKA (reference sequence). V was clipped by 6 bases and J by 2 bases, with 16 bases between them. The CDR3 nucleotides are TGCAGTGCCCCGCCGAGGACATCTAACACCGGGGAGCTGTTTTTT. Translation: CSAPPRTSNTGELFF.

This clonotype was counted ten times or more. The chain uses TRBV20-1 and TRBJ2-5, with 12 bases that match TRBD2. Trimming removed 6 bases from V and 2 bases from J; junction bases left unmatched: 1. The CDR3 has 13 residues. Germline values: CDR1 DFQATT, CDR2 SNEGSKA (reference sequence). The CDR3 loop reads CSATSGGQETQYF. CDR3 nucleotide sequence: TGCAGTGCAACTAGCGGGGGGCAAGAGACCCAGTACTTC.

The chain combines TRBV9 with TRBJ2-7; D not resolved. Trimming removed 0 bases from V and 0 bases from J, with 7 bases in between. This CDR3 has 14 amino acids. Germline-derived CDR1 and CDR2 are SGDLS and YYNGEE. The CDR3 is CASSVEPRSYEQYF. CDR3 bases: TGTGCCAGCAGCGTAGAACCTCGCTCCTACGAGCAGTACTTC.

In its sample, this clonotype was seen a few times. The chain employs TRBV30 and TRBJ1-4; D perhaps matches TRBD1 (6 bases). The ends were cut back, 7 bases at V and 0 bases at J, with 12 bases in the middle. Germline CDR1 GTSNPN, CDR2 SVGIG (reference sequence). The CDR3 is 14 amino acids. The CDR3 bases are TGTGCCTTTGGACAGCAAGCAACTAATGAAAAACTGTTTTTT. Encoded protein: CAFGQQATNEKLFF.

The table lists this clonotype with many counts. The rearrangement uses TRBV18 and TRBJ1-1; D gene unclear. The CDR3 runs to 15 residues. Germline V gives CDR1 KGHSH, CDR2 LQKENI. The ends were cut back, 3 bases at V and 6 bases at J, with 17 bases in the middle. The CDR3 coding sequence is TGTGCCAGCTCACCTTCCAATCCTTCCCGCGCTGAAGCTTTCTTT. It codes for CASSPSNPSRAEAFF.

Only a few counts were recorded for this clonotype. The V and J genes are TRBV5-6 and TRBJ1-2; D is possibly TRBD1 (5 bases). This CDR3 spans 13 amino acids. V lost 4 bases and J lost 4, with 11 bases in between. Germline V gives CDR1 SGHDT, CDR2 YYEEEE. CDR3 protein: CASSRPGLYGYTF. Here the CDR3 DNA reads TGTGCCAGCAGCCGCCCGGGACTCTATGGCTACACCTTC.